The clone carrying this T cell receptor (beta chain) appeared a single time. Its antigen is as yet unknown. The second PCR ran about 6 to 12 cycles with a sample-barcoded 5' primer and J-beta primers. Each cDNA molecule carried a tag from a template-switch adaptor that contained 12 random nucleotides. TCRdb itself ran the 5' RACE reads through MiXCR, one entry per CDR3 protein. Here the sample spans 1.5 million to 2 million distinct CDR3 sequences, about 39% being singletons. CDR3 length: 13 amino acids. The germline V gene encodes CDR1 MGHRA and CDR2 YSYEKL. The V and J ends lost 0 bases and 10 bases respectively, with 12 bases between them. The source of the sample is a study of blood T cells in healthy people across ages. Study-level points and caveats: Per million T cells, the diversity of TCR beta decreased roughly linearly as age advanced. In the absence of known donor CMV status, changes in expanded clonotypes were possibly confounded.

Individuals who donated were healthy Caucasians from Russia aged roughly 6 to 100. Sequencing was performed on blood. This sequence originates from a human donor in good health. The chain uses TRBV4-1 and TRBJ1-2; no definite D call. The CDR3 here is CASSQDRARPYTF. The CDR3 DNA follows: TGCGCCAGCAGCCAAGATAGGGCCAGACCCTACACCTTC.